This entry lists 30 T cell receptor beta chains sequenced from one sample in a study of blood T cell repertoires in COVID-19 (dated by TCRdb to about 2020). Library preparation employed the immunoSEQ multiplex PCR assay. The table comes from immuneACCESS by way of TCRdb, which keeps in-frame sequences with V and J called. Part of the clones is missing from these tables; in studies checked, under half for an unresolved V gene and the rest for unknown reasons. The sample table holds 200,000 to 250,000 clones, of which about four fifths were seen once. The biggest ten clones account for approximately 8% of the sample. The sample comprised peripheral blood. These receptor sequences come from a woman at least 80 years old with COVID-19, enrolled during active disease.

This chain links TRBV13 with TRBJ1-1, with no clear D. The CDR3 totals 11 residues. From germline, CDR1 is PRHDT and CDR2 FYEKMQ (reference sequence). Trimming removed 6 bases from V and 4 bases from J, with 6 bases in between. Here the CDR3 DNA reads TGTGCCAGCAGGGGAGGCACTGAAGCTTTCTTT. Protein: CASRGGTEAFF.

The chain carries TRBV29-1 and TRBJ1-1; TRBD1 agrees at 7 bases. Trimming removed 5 bases from V and 3 bases from J; junction bases left unmatched: 6. Germline CDR1 SQVTM, CDR2 ANQGSEA. The CDR3 contains 13 residues. The CDR3 reads CSVSTGRYTEAFF. As DNA, the CDR3 is TGCAGCGTTTCGACAGGGCGTTACACTGAAGCTTTCTTT.

This chain joins TRBV10-3 and TRBJ2-1; the D call may be TRBD1 or TRBD2 (7 bases each). The CDR3 is made up of 16 amino acids. Trimming cost V 6 bases and J 3 bases, with 18 bases left between them. CDR1 and CDR2 (germline): ENHRY, SYGVKD. In DNA, the CDR3 is TGTGCCATCAGCGAGGGGGGGACAGACTTCTACAATGAGCAGTTCTTC. Its translation: CAISEGGTDFYNEQFF.

This sequence joins TRBV4-1 and TRBJ1-2; TRBD1 matches 9 bases. V was clipped by 4 bases and J by 4 bases; unmatched bases: 1. Germline V gene data show CDR1 as MGHRA and CDR2 as YSYEKL. CDR3 size: 13 residues. CDR3 residues: CASSPQGAYGYTF. The CDR3 DNA sequence: TGCGCCAGCAGCCCACAGGGGGCCTATGGCTACACCTTC.

The V gene is TRBV27, the J gene TRBJ1-5, with no clear D. From germline, CDR1 is MNHEY and CDR2 SMNVEV (reference sequence). Trimming pared 6 bases from V and 0 bases from J, leaving 15 bases between. The CDR3 contains 16 residues. The chain's CDR3 is CASRPLGGPSNQPQHF. The CDR3 nucleotides are TGTGCCAGCAGACCGCTCGGAGGGCCTAGCAATCAGCCCCAGCATTTT.

The chain has TRBV5-1 and TRBJ2-7, with D possibly matching TRBD1 (7 bases). The CDR3 is 16 amino acids. Germline V gene lookup returns CDR1 SGHRS and CDR2 YFSETQ. V gave up 4 bases and J gave up 4 bases, with 21 bases separating them. In DNA, the CDR3 is TGCGCCAGCAGCGACCCCGGGGGACAGTTAGCATACGAGCAGTACTTC. Amino acid sequence: CASSDPGGQLAYEQYF.

The chain recombines TRBV29-1 with TRBJ2-7, with 9 bases aligning to TRBD1. The CDR3 length is 14 residues. Germline V lookup: CDR1 SQVTM, CDR2 ANQGSEA. The V segment lost 1 base and the J segment 4 bases; nucleotides outside the gene matches: 5. The CDR3 sequence: CSVEAQGAEYEQYF. For the CDR3, the DNA is TGCAGCGTTGAAGCACAGGGGGCGGAATACGAGCAGTACTTC.

This chain connects TRBV19 to TRBJ1-1; D is perhaps TRBD1 (5 bases). V gave up 5 bases and J gave up 0 bases, with 13 bases separating them. Looked up from germline, CDR1 is LNHDA and CDR2 is SQIVND (reference sequence). This CDR3 has 15 amino acids. The CDR3 sequence is CASSVRPRVNTEAFF. As DNA, the CDR3 is TGTGCCAGTAGTGTTCGTCCCAGGGTGAACACTGAAGCTTTCTTT.

This sequence joins TRBV5-1 and TRBJ2-3; possible D gene TRBD1, 6 bases. The germline V and J ends were trimmed by 0 bases and 4 bases, with 18 bases remaining between them. Germline V gene sequence: CDR1 SGHRS, CDR2 YFSETQ. The CDR3 has 17 residues. As DNA, the CDR3 is TGCGCCAGCAGCTTGGGACCCTCAGGGGTCGGTGCAGATACGCAGTATTTT. Translated: CASSLGPSGVGADTQYF.

The rearrangement uses TRBV2 and TRBJ2-7, with D possibly TRBD1 on 5 matching bases. V was shortened by 7 bases and J by 5 bases, with 9 bases between the two germline ends. The CDR3 totals 11 residues. Germline V CDR1 and CDR2: SNHLY, FYNNEI. The CDR3 loop reads CASTRADEQYF. CDR3 nucleotides: TGTGCCAGCACCAGGGCAGACGAGCAGTACTTC.

The J gene is TRBJ1-3, the V gene TRBV5-1; D is possibly TRBD1 (5 bases). V lost 6 bases to trimming and J lost 2 bases, with 12 bases between them. CDR1 is SGHRS and CDR2 is YFSETQ in the germline V gene. The CDR3 is made up of 14 amino acids. CDR3 coding DNA: TGCGCCAGCAAGACAGCGGGCCCTGGAAACACCATATATTTT. Translated, it gives CASKTAGPGNTIYF.

The chain joins TRBV12-3 or TRBV12-4 to TRBJ1-2; 8 bases map to TRBD1. This CDR3 spans 12 amino acids. The V and J ends lost 6 bases and 7 bases, in that order; junction bases with no gene match: 4. The CDR3 coding sequence is TGTGCCAGCAGGGACAGGGACTCTGGCTACACCTTC. Translated, it gives CASRDRDSGYTF.

The CDR3 region is CASSLLNRRVVPNTEAFF. The CDR3 DNA sequence: TGTGCCAGCAGCTTATTAAACAGGAGGGTCGTTCCGAACACTGAAGCTTTCTTT. This chain links TRBV11-2 with TRBJ1-1; the D gene is possibly TRBD1 (5 bases). The CDR3 is made up of 18 amino acids. From germline, CDR1 is SGHAT and CDR2 FQNNGV. With 2 bases removed from V and 1 base from J, the gap between germline ends came to 20 bases.

V is TRBV9 and J is TRBJ1-4; 9 nucleotides line up with TRBD1. The CDR3 covers 16 residues. Germline trimming cut 3 bases from V and 0 bases from J; bases unmatched to any gene: 3. Germline lookup yields CDR1 SGDLS and CDR2 YYNGEE. CDR3 protein: CASSGRQGATNEKLFF. For the CDR3, the DNA is TGTGCCAGCAGCGGACGACAGGGGGCAACTAATGAAAAACTGTTTTTT.

V and J are TRBV9 and TRBJ2-5; the match to TRBD2 covers 11 bases. The CDR3 is 14 residues long. Per germline, CDR1 SGDLS and CDR2 YYNGEE. V dropped 4 bases and J dropped 5; count of bases not matched to a gene: 4. The CDR3 protein is CASSPSSGGETQYF. As DNA, the CDR3 is TGTGCCAGCAGCCCCTCTAGCGGGGGGGAGACCCAGTACTTC.

This clone has only a few counts. The rearrangement joins TRBV3-1 (or the pseudogene TRBV3-2) to TRBJ2-2; D unclear. Looked up from germline, CDR1 is LGHDT and CDR2 is YNNKEL (reference sequence). The V end was cut by 5 bases, the J end by 1 base, with 14 bases between. This CDR3 has 16 residues. CDR3 nucleotides: TGTGCCAGCAGCTACCTCCCCCCGGGGAACACCGGGGAGCTGTTTTTT. This codes for CASSYLPPGNTGELFF.

J is TRBJ2-3 and V is TRBV5-4, with 10 bases matching TRBD2. V was clipped by 7 bases and J by 1 base; unmatched bases: 12. The CDR3 spans 17 residues. Looked up from germline, CDR1 is SGHNT and CDR2 is YYREEE (reference sequence). CDR3 sequence (DNA): TGTGCCAGCGGTCAGGGGGGTACTAGCGGGGGCACAGATACGCAGTATTTT. Its protein is CASGQGGTSGGTDTQYF.

The gene calls are TRBV3-1 (or the pseudogene TRBV3-2) and TRBJ1-3; D unresolved. Germline assignment: CDR1 LGHDT and CDR2 YNNKEL (reference sequence). V was cut by 0 bases and J by 4 bases, with 13 bases left in between. This CDR3 has 16 amino acids. DNA for the CDR3: TGTGCCAGCAGCCAAGAGTCGGTCTATCCAGGAAACACCATATATTTT. Translating it yields CASSQESVYPGNTIYF.

The chain joins TRBV25-1 to TRBJ2-3; 7 nucleotides align to TRBD1. The CDR3 contains 15 residues. V trimming: 6 bases; J trimming: 7 bases; junction bases outside the gene matches: 13. Per germline, CDR1 MGHDK and CDR2 SYGVNS. The CDR3 spells CASRDDREGSNTQYF. Here the CDR3 DNA reads TGTGCCAGCAGGGATGACAGGGAAGGTAGTAATACGCAGTATTTT.

The chain is built from TRBV5-1 and TRBJ1-5; the match to TRBD1 covers 7 bases. Trimming at V came to 2 bases and at J to 7 bases, leaving 9 bases not matched to a gene. The length of the CDR3 is 15 residues. Per germline, CDR1 SGHRS and CDR2 YFSETQ. The CDR3 DNA follows: TGCGCCAGCAGCTTAACAGGGGAAGTGCAGCAGCCCCAGCATTTT. Its translation: CASSLTGEVQQPQHF.

In DNA form, the CDR3 reads TGTGCCAGCAGTGGGACTAAACCTCTTAACAATGAGCAGTTCTTC. Its protein is CASSGTKPLNNEQFF. The J gene is TRBJ2-1, the V gene TRBV25-1; possibly TRBD2 for D (6 bases). CDR1 and CDR2 from the germline V gene are MGHDK and SYGVNS. The CDR3 has 15 amino acids. Trimming took 4 bases from V and 5 from J, leaving 15 bases between them.

This clone was observed a few times. The chain combines TRBV2 with TRBJ1-1; possible D gene TRBD1, 5 bases. Trimming took off 6 bases at V and 1 base at J, with 12 bases between the two ends. Germline assignment: CDR1 SNHLY and CDR2 FYNNEI. The CDR3 extends over 14 amino acids. CDR3 sequence: CASRAGVSNTEAFF. The CDR3, as DNA: TGTGCCAGCAGAGCGGGGGTCTCGAACACTGAAGCTTTCTTT. The variable domain in full, completed from reference TRBV2 and TRBJ1-1, reads EPEVTQTPSHQVTQMGQEVILRCVPISNHLYFYWYRQILGQKVEFLVSFYNNEISEKSEIFDDQFSVERPDGSNFTLKIRSTKLEDSAMYFCASRAGVSNTEAFFGQGTRLTVV.

The chain has TRBV6-5 and TRBJ1-2; D call uncertain. Germline-derived CDR1 and CDR2 are MNHEY and SVGAGI. Trimming left V 7 bases short and J 6 bases short, with 15 bases between. There are 13 residues in the CDR3. The DNA of the CDR3 is TGTGCCAGCAAGAGAACTGCTGGTGATGGCTACACCTTC. The encoded protein is CASKRTAGDGYTF.

This chain links TRBV11-2 with TRBJ2-1, with D possibly TRBD2 on 5 matching bases. This CDR3 comprises 15 residues. The germline V gene encodes CDR1 SGHAT and CDR2 FQNNGV. V lost 1 base to trimming and J lost 4 bases, with 11 bases between them. CDR3 bases: TGTGCCAGCAGCTTAGGAGTGGGAGAATACAATGAGCAGTTCTTC. This gives the protein CASSLGVGEYNEQFF.

This clone was detected once. V and J are TRBV6-1 and TRBJ1-2, with D possibly being TRBD1 (5 bases). Trimming stripped 3 bases from V and 6 bases from J, with 14 bases between. This CDR3 is 14 amino acids long. CDR1 is MNHNS and CDR2 is SASEGT in the germline V gene. The CDR3 DNA reads as TGTGCCAGCAGTGAGGGCGGGGGGAAGGATGGCTACACCTTC. Translated: CASSEGGGKDGYTF.

This clone was recorded only once. This chain links TRBV9 with TRBJ2-3; D perhaps matches TRBD2 (6 bases). Germline V lookup: CDR1 SGDLS, CDR2 YYNGEE. V shed 0 bases and J shed 2 bases, with 10 bases lying between them. The CDR3 runs to 15 residues. The CDR3 sequence: CASSVAWGDTDTQYF. The CDR3 DNA sequence: TGTGCCAGCAGCGTAGCTTGGGGGGACACAGATACGCAGTATTTT.

The rearrangement links TRBV6-6 to TRBJ2-2; 7 bases agree with TRBD2. V trimming: 8 bases; J trimming: 9 bases; junction bases outside the gene matches: 12. The length of the CDR3 is 14 residues. Germline CDR1 reads MNHNY; CDR2 reads SVGAGI (reference sequence). The CDR3 is CASGGRVYPRELFF. CDR3 sequence (DNA): TGTGCCAGCGGGGGGAGGGTGTATCCGCGGGAGCTGTTTTTT.

V is TRBV25-1 and J is TRBJ1-4, with a possible D match to TRBD1 (6 bases). This CDR3 has 15 amino acids. Germline CDR1 MGHDK, CDR2 SYGVNS. V lost 3 bases and J 7 bases, leaving 15 bases between the germline ends. The CDR3 sequence is CASSEHRGTAEKLFF. As DNA, the CDR3 is TGTGCCAGCAGTGAGCATAGGGGGACCGCTGAAAAACTGTTTTTT.

The V and J genes are TRBV5-5 and TRBJ1-1, with D perhaps matching TRBD1 (5 bases). Between the trimmed V and J ends, which lost 1 base and 4 bases, there was a span of 14 bases. CDR3 size: 15 residues. Germline V gives CDR1 SGHKS, CDR2 YYEKEE (reference sequence). The CDR3 nucleotides read TGTGCCAGCAGCTTGTTGGGGAGGGGTTTCACTGAAGCTTTCTTT. Translated, it gives CASSLLGRGFTEAFF.

This clone was detected only a few times. The chain links TRBV28 to TRBJ1-5; 8 positions match TRBD1. CDR1 MDHEN and CDR2 SYDVKM come from the germline V gene. J lost 2 bases, V lost 5 bases, and 5 bases had no gene match. The CDR3 length is 15 residues. CDR3 region: CASSAGQVGNQPQHF. The CDR3 bases are TGTGCCAGCAGTGCGGGACAGGTCGGCAATCAGCCCCAGCATTTT.